Listed below are T cell receptor beta chains from one sample, sequenced in a study of graft-versus-host responses after intestinal transplantation. Antigen specificity for these receptors is unknown. Generated by immunoSEQ multiplex PCR, the TCRdb table keeps only in-frame clones and is missing some. The sample lists approximately 86,000 clones; 91% were seen once. Source: unstimulated CD4+ T cells sorted from spleen or lymph node cells, taken before intestinal transplant. These receptors were collected from a human donor who received an intestinal transplant. Each CDR3 is given with its conserved first and last residue. D genes are given only for firm matches. Some rows mark clone size as missing; the rest say once, few, many or name a class of expanded clone.

-	-	TRBV30	TRBJ2-1	TGTGCCTGGAGAATGGCGGGGGCCGTGAATGAGCAGTTCTTC	CAWRMAGAVNEQFF
-	TRBD1	TRBV18	TRBJ2-5	TGTGCCAGCTCACCGGGGACAGGCCGAGTGGAGACCCAGTACTTC	CASSPGTGRVETQYF
-	TRBD1	TRBV9	TRBJ1-3	TGTGCCAGCAGCGTACGACAGGGATCGGACACCATATATTTT	CASSVRQGSDTIYF
-	TRBD1	TRBV19	TRBJ1-1	TGTGCCAGTAGTCACAGGGGGCGGGAGGTTTTCTTT	CASSHRGREVFF
-	-	TRBV23-1	TRBJ1-2	TGCGCCAAAAGGGGGGGAAGGACGGAAGGCTACACCTTC	CAKRGGRTEGYTF
-	-	TRBV7-2	TRBJ2-7	TGTGCCAGCAGCTTTCGCGGGGCGGCCTACGAGCAGTACTTC	CASSFRGAAYEQYF
-	TRBD1	TRBV7-2	TRBJ2-5	TGTGCCAGCAGCTCCTCAGGGGGCAGAGAGACCCAGTACTTC	CASSSSGGRETQYF
-	TRBD2	TRBV29-1	TRBJ2-2	TGCAGCGTTACGGGGGGGCCCGGGGAGCTGTTTTTT	CSVTGGPGELFF
-	-	TRBV10-3	TRBJ2-3	TGTGCCATCAGTGAGTCCGTGACTGGCCTCGATACGCAGTATTTT	CAISESVTGLDTQYF
-	-	TRBV7-2	TRBJ2-5	TGTGCCAGCAGCTTGGGGGACGTAGGGACTGAGACCCAGTACTTC	CASSLGDVGTETQYF
-	-	TRBV19	TRBJ2-2	TGTGCCAGTAGTATCAGGGATGGGGAGCTGTTTTTT	CASSIRDGELFF
once	TRBD2	TRBV5-1	TRBJ2-1	TGCGCCAGCGGGGGACTAGCGGGGAATGAGCAGTTCTTC	CASGGLAGNEQFF
-	TRBD2	TRBV6-5	TRBJ2-5	TGTGCCAGCAGTCGGCGACTAGCGTTCCAAGAGACCCAGTACTTC	CASSRRLAFQETQYF